The present entry profiles one TCR beta chain with its context. Its antigen remains unidentified. Base qualities are missing; no much larger clone stands one base away. From the germline V gene (reference sequence), CDR1 is SGHKS and CDR2 is YYEKEE. A distance of 8 bases separates the germline ends of V and J, which lose 1 base and 7 bases respectively. The CDR3 runs 13 residues from the cysteine to the phenylalanine. CDR3 DNA only is kept here, 39 bases in frame from base 1. This specimen belongs to a study of blood T cell repertoires in COVID-19 (TCRdb year 2020). Regarding the complete study: The collaborator samples originated in the United States, Italy and Spain and spanned the acute and convalescent phases of COVID-19. The prospective study material was composed of cDNA or gDNA derived from T cells, B-cell-depleted T cells, or PBMCs. Subjects who had been exposed to COVID-19, were actively infected with it, or had recovered from it provided the deeply sampled blood TCRbeta repertoires that made up the dataset. The repertoires were made available in a free public database intended to serve as a resource for research on the immune response to SARS-CoV-2. The samples were drawn from the first 160 participants of the ongoing ImmuneRACE study and from 950 to 1,500 subjects provided by 6 global collaborators. The sample metadata nearly always contained a de-identified subject ID, COVID-19 status, age in years and sex. Where HLA class I and class II types were available, the types were taken from metadata supplied by the sample provider, not from assay-based typing. What the authors observed across the whole study: The amount of clinical and demographic metadata varied by source and participant and was provided uncurated.

Collaborating institutions collected whole blood in K2EDTA tubes following their own protocols. For TCRbeta analysis, collaborators shipped samples in one of three forms: frozen whole blood, isolated PBMCs, or DNA extracted from either of those sample types. TCRbeta CDR3 regions were amplified from genomic DNA using the immunoSEQ Assay, a bias-controlled multiplex PCR. The published analysis was carried out like this. Within the assay, amplification of reference gene primers was used to estimate how many nucleated cells each sample contained. Sequence reads were collapsed and filtered to measure the absolute abundance of every unique TCRbeta CDR3 rearrangement. For each sample, productive Simpson clonality was calculated as the square root of Simpson's diversity index across productive rearrangements. The table was pulled from immuneACCESS by TCRdb, which kept in-frame rearrangements only. Such tables lose some clones; where checked, under half of the loss comes from unresolved V genes, and the rest has no known cause. Clone size and the V and J calls come from that table; the DNA yielded D and trimming. The sample table lists 90,000 to 140,000 clones, around 86% of them with a count of one. 30% to 45% of the sample goes to the ten largest clones.

Sequenced: peripheral blood. This receptor was taken from a man of 80 years or more with acute or convalescent COVID-19. This chain joins TRBV5-5 to TRBJ1-4, with the D gene not clear enough to name. The sequenced DNA is TGTGCCAGCAGCTTGCCGAACGGTGAAAAACTGTTTTTT. It translates to CASSLPNGEKLFF.